This T cell receptor beta chain was recorded in a study of monozygotic twins with inflammatory bowel disease. Study-wide points: Between concordant and discordant twins, repertoire similarity failed to differ, a result that limited power may explain.

TCR libraries were prepared from 3,000 to 3,500 ng total RNA each. TCRdb reprocessed the 5' RACE reads, with one entry per CDR3 protein and no DNA. This table holds about 380,000 distinct CDR3 sequences. CDR1 and CDR2 from the germline V gene are SGHTA and FQGTGA. The CDR3 consists of 16 residues. In regard to this clonotype: Its cognate antigen is unknown.

The source material was blood. The chain is built from TRBV7-3 and TRBJ2-1; the TCRdb call, TRBD1, lacks DNA for checking. The sequence was collected from a human donor with ulcerative colitis or Crohn's disease, or a healthy co-twin of an affected twin (not recorded which). This chain's CDR3 is CASSLNGRGAGNEQFF. The complete variable domain, with remaining parts taken from reference TRBV7-3 and TRBJ2-1, reads GAGVSQTPSNKVTEKGKYVELRCDPISGHTALYWYRQSLGQGPEFLIYFQGTGAADDSGLPNDRFFAVRPEGSVSTLKIQRTERGDSAVYLCASSLNGRGAGNEQFFGPGTRLTVL.